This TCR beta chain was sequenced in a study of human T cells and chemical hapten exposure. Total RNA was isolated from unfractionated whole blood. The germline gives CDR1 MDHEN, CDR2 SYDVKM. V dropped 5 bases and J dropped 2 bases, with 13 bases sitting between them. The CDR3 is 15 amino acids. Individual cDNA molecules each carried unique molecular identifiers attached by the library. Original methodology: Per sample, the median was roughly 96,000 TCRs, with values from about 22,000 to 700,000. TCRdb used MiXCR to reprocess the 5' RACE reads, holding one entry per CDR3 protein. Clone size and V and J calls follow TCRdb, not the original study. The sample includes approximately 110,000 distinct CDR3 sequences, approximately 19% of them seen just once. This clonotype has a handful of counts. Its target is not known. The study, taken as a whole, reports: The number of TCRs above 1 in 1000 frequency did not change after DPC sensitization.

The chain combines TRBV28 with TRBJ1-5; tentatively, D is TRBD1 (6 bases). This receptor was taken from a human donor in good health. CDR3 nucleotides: TGTGCCAGCAGTCCGCCGGGACATGGCAATCAGCCCCAGCATTTT. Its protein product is CASSPPGHGNQPQHF.